This TCR beta chain was captured in a study of T-cell memory formation after mild COVID-19. Study findings and constraints: CD4+ bias marked clones expanding day 15 to 37, unlike balanced contracting clones.

Germline V gene data show CDR1 as LNHDA and CDR2 as SQIVND (reference sequence). V gave up 10 bases and J gave up 4 bases, with 17 bases separating them. This CDR3 is built from 13 residues. Notes on this clonotype: Its antigen is still unknown.

TCRdb ran MiXCR on the 5' RACE reads and lists one entry per CDR3 protein. This sample carries some 300,000 distinct CDR3 sequences, roughly 21% of them seen once, and the ten largest clones take over 20%. The J gene is TRBJ2-7, the V gene TRBV19; D perhaps matches TRBD2 (6 bases). The sample taken for sequencing was PBMCs or a T cell subset sorted from them (not recorded which). This clonotype originated in a man between 18 and 29 years old who had mild COVID-19 (a few samples of this study predate the infection). Cell type and time point are not known. CDR3: CATSRGAAYEQYF. The CDR3 DNA sequence: TGTGCCACCTCACGCGGGGCTGCATACGAGCAGTACTTC.